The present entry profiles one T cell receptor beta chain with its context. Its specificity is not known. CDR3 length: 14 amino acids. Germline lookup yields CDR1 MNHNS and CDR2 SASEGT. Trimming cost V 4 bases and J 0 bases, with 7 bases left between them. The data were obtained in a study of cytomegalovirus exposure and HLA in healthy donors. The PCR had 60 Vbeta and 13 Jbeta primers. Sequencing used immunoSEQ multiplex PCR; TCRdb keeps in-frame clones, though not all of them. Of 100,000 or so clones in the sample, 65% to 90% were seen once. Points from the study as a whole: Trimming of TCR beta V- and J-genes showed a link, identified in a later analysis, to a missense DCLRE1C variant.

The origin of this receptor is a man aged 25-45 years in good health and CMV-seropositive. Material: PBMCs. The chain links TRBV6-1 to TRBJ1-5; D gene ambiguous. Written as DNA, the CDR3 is TGTGCCAGCAGTGGACACGGTAGCAATCAGCCCCAGCATTTT. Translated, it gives CASSGHGSNQPQHF.